This TCR beta chain was profiled in a study of blood T cell repertoires in COVID-19. The germline V gene has CDR1 MNHEY and CDR2 SMNVEV (reference sequence). With 5 bases clipped from V and 5 bases from J, the junction kept 11 bases outside the gene matches. The CDR3 is made up of 17 amino acids. Measured with immunoSEQ multiplex PCR; TCRdb has only the in-frame clones, and not every one. The sample shows fewer than 60,000 clones, about 81% of them seen only once. This clonotype was obtained from a man between 60 and 70 years old with COVID-19, enrolled during active disease. Sequencing was carried out using peripheral blood. The chain has TRBV27 and TRBJ1-6; TRBD1 matches 8 bases. In nucleotides, the CDR3 is TGTGCCAGCAGTCTACAACTCGGGACAGGCCATAATTCACCCCTCCACTTT. Translated: CASSLQLGTGHNSPLHF.